The clone carrying this TCR beta chain was counted between two and nine times. Its specificity is unknown. This sample is drawn from a study of post-analysis software for immune sequencing data. At the level of the study: Both relapsing-remitting and secondary progressive multiple sclerosis featured among the disease courses, as did progressive-relapsing multiple sclerosis. Study-wide findings and caveats: Multiple sclerosis patients had significantly lower normalized Chao1 diversity than controls.

Sequencing libraries made from TCR beta cDNA carried unique molecular identifiers. Input of roughly 0.9 to 11 million T cells yielded 450,000 to 550,000 cDNA molecules. From the PCR reads, TCRdb called clonotypes with MiXCR, one entry per CDR3 protein. Here the sample spans over 300,000 distinct CDR3 sequences, about a third being singletons. The TCR originated in a girl aged 10 to 17 with multiple sclerosis. Sequenced input: blood.

CDR3: CASSPSRPPCEQYF. For the CDR3, the DNA is TGTGCCAGCAGCCCTAGCAGGCCCCCCTGCGAGCAGTACTTC. V usage is TRBV14 and J usage is TRBJ2-7, with D possibly TRBD2 on 5 matching bases. This CDR3 has 14 amino acids. Germline CDR1 is SGHDN and CDR2 is FVKESK. Trimming stripped 4 bases from V and 6 bases from J, with 16 bases between.